The 18 T cell receptor beta chains in this list originate from one sample, sequenced in a study of CD8 T cells in Susac syndrome. Random-hexamer reverse transcription was applied to about 0.5 to 1 ug RNA. TCRdb reprocessed the immunoSEQ multiplex PCR reads with MiXCR, giving one entry per CDR3 protein. The table has 150,000 or so distinct CDR3 sequences, 95% seen once. The sample taken for sequencing was CD4+ T cells from PBMCs. All receptors come from a human donor with Susac syndrome.

This clonotype was seen only once. V is TRBV2 and J is TRBJ2-1; TRBD2 might be the D (6 bases). V dropped 2 bases and J dropped 9 bases, with 14 bases sitting between them. The CDR3 runs to 14 residues. Germline assignment: CDR1 SNHLY and CDR2 FYNNEI. The CDR3 sequence is CASSESSAIGEQFF. CDR3 sequence (DNA): TGTGCCAGCAGTGAATCTAGCGCGATTGGTGAGCAGTTCTTC.

J is TRBJ1-2 and V is TRBV15; TRBD1 aligns across 8 bases. The CDR3 has 16 residues. Germline V gene lookup returns CDR1 LNHNV and CDR2 YYDKDF (reference sequence). The J segment lost 2 bases and the V segment lost 2 bases, leaving 7 bases of the junction unmatched. CDR3 in DNA: TGTGCCACCAGCAGACACCCGACAGGGGCAAACTATGGCTACACCTTC. Protein: CATSRHPTGANYGYTF.

V usage is TRBV12-3 or TRBV12-4 and J usage is TRBJ2-7; TRBD1 matches 11 bases. The ends lost 5 bases at V and 5 bases at J; junction bases unmatched: 2. The CDR3 runs to 13 residues. This chain's CDR3 is CASSRTGGHEQYF. The CDR3 DNA sequence: TGTGCCAGCAGTCGGACAGGGGGCCACGAGCAGTACTTC.

V is TRBV20-1 and J is TRBJ2-3; 8 bases line up with TRBD2. Germline lookup yields CDR1 DFQATT and CDR2 SNEGSKA (reference sequence). The CDR3 spans 15 residues. V lost 3 bases, J lost 2 bases, and 7 bases stayed unmatched. The CDR3 sequence: CSASRPSGYTDTQYF. CDR3 in DNA: TGCAGTGCTAGTCGGCCTAGCGGGTACACAGATACGCAGTATTTT.

The rearrangement joins TRBV4-2 to TRBJ1-2, with unresolved D. Germline values: CDR1 LGHNA, CDR2 YNFKEQ. V lost 0 bases and J lost 8, with 7 bases in between. CDR3 length: 12 amino acids. CDR3 residues: CASSQDQAGYTF. In nucleotides, the CDR3 is TGTGCCAGCAGCCAAGATCAAGCAGGCTACACCTTC.

This CDR3 is CASSEERVKNIQYF. CDR3 nucleotides: TGTGCCAGCAGTGAAGAGAGGGTTAAAAACATTCAGTACTTC. V usage is TRBV2 and J usage is TRBJ2-4, with D maybe TRBD2 (5 bases). V lost 1 base to trimming and J lost 4 bases, with 8 bases between them. The CDR3 has 14 residues. Germline assignment: CDR1 SNHLY and CDR2 FYNNEI.

For the CDR3, the DNA is TGTGCCAGCATCTTTAGGGGCGGCTACACCTTC. It encodes CASIFRGGYTF. The rearrangement links TRBV6-6 to TRBJ1-2, with a weak D call TRBD1 (5 bases). This CDR3 is built from 11 residues. Trimming took 7 bases from V and 8 from J, leaving 11 bases between them. The germline gives CDR1 MNHNY, CDR2 SVGAGI (reference sequence).

The genes are TRBV4-2 and TRBJ1-1; TRBD1 might be the D (6 bases). The length of the CDR3 is 15 residues. V dropped 3 bases and J dropped 4 bases, with 15 bases sitting between them. Germline V gene sequence: CDR1 LGHNA, CDR2 YNFKEQ. CDR3 in amino acids: CASSHEFQGGTEAFF. CDR3 nucleotide sequence: TGTGCCAGCAGCCACGAATTCCAAGGGGGCACTGAAGCTTTCTTT.

The chain couples TRBV19 to TRBJ1-2; 8 bases align to TRBD1. J gave up 8 bases and V 7 bases, and 3 bases lay outside the gene matches. Germline V gene lookup returns CDR1 LNHDA and CDR2 SQIVND (reference sequence). This CDR3 has 11 residues. CDR3 protein: CASTDRGGYTF. CDR3 DNA sequence: TGTGCCAGTACCGACAGGGGCGGCTACACCTTC.

The chain combines TRBV5-4 with TRBJ1-2; no firm D call. The CDR3 runs to 13 residues. The V end was cut by 3 bases, the J end by 6 bases, with 12 bases between. From germline, CDR1 is SGHNT and CDR2 YYREEE (reference sequence). The CDR3 loop is CASSSWGTHGYTF. The CDR3 region has the DNA TGTGCCAGCAGCTCATGGGGAACCCATGGCTACACCTTC.

This rearrangement joins TRBV30 to TRBJ2-5; no clear D gene. V lost 0 bases to trimming and J lost 4 bases, with 12 bases between them. The CDR3 consists of 14 residues. Germline CDR1 reads GTSNPN; CDR2 reads SVGIG (reference sequence). CDR3 bases: TGTGCCTGGAGTGTAGGCAGGCCAGGAGAGACCCAGTACTTC. Protein sequence: CAWSVGRPGETQYF.

The rearrangement joins TRBV19 to TRBJ1-2; possible D gene TRBD1, 6 bases. The CDR3 consists of 13 residues. Germline CDR1 is LNHDA and CDR2 is SQIVND (reference sequence). The V end lost 10 bases, the J end lost 6 bases, and 18 bases lay between the germline ends. In DNA, the CDR3 is TGTGCCACCCAGTGGGGGCGCGCCCATGGCTACACCTTC. Translating it yields CATQWGRAHGYTF.

The chain couples TRBV4-1 to TRBJ1-5; perhaps TRBD1 as D (6 bases). CDR1 and CDR2 from the germline V gene are MGHRA and YSYEKL. V was pared by 4 bases and J by 4 bases, with 17 bases between. The length of the CDR3 is 16 residues. CDR3 nucleotide sequence: TGCGCCAGCAGCCCTATCCAGGGGAATCGGAATCAGCCCCAGCATTTT. Translated: CASSPIQGNRNQPQHF.

The V gene is TRBV5-1, the J gene TRBJ1-6; D remains unclear. The CDR3 runs to 14 residues. Trimming shortened V by 1 base and J by 5 bases, and 7 bases separated the two germline ends. From germline, CDR1 is SGHRS and CDR2 YFSETQ. The CDR3 sequence is CASSLSWDNSPLHF. CDR3 nucleotides: TGCGCCAGCAGCTTGTCGTGGGATAATTCACCCCTCCACTTT.

This clonotype was seen a single time. V and J are TRBV29-1 and TRBJ2-3; 13 bases are shared with TRBD2. From germline, CDR1 is SQVTM and CDR2 ANQGSEA. CDR3 size: 15 residues. J lost 2 bases, V lost 6 bases, and 5 bases had no gene match. The CDR3, as DNA: TGCAGCGTGGTGGGACTAGCGGGGCCCACAGATACGCAGTATTTT. Translation: CSVVGLAGPTDTQYF.

The rearrangement uses TRBV24-1 and TRBJ1-4; D is ambiguous. Germline V gene lookup returns CDR1 KGHDR and CDR2 SFDVKD. The CDR3 contains 13 residues. V was shortened by 9 bases and J by 6 bases, with 13 bases between the two germline ends. CDR3 loop: CATGSGGDEKLFF. The CDR3 DNA is TGTGCCACCGGGTCAGGTGGGGATGAAAAACTGTTTTTT.

The gene calls are TRBV5-4 and TRBJ2-3; tentatively, D is TRBD1 or TRBD2 (5 bases each). This CDR3 contains 12 residues. Trimming shortened V by 9 bases and J by 5 bases, and 13 bases separated the two germline ends. The V gene's germline CDR1 is SGHNT and CDR2 YYREEE (reference sequence). CDR3 amino acids: CATGLRGDTQYF. The CDR3 region has the DNA TGTGCCACCGGACTGAGGGGAGATACGCAGTATTTT.

CDR3 protein: CASSWGQGVSYEQYF. The CDR3 nucleotides read TGCGCCAGCAGCTGGGGACAGGGGGTTTCCTACGAGCAGTACTTC. The chain uses TRBV5-1 and TRBJ2-7; 11 bases fit TRBD1. Germline CDR1 reads SGHRS; CDR2 reads YFSETQ. CDR3 length equals 15 residues. The trim removed 3 bases at V and 1 base at J, leaving 3 bases unmatched. Using reference TRBV5-1 and TRBJ2-7 for the parts outside the CDR3, the full variable domain is KAGVTQTPRYLIKTRGQQVTLSCSPISGHRSVSWYQQTPGQGLQFLFEYFSETQRNKGNFPGRFSGRQFSNSRSEMNVSTLELGDSALYLCASSWGQGVSYEQYFGPGTRLTVT.